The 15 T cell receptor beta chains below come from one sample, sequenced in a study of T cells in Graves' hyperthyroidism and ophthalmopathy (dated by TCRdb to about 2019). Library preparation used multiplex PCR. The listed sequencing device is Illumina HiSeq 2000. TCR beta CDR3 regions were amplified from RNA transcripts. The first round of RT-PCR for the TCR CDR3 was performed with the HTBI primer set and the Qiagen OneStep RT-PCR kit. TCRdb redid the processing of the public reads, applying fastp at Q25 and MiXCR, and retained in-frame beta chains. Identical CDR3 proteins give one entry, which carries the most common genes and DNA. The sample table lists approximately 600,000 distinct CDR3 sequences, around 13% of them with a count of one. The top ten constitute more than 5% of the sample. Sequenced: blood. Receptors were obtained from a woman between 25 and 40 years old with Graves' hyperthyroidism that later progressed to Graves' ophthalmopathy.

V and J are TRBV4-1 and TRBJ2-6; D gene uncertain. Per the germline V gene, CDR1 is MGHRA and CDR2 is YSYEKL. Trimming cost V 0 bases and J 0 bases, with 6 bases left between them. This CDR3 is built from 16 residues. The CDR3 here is CASSQDGTSGANVLTF. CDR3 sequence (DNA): TGCGCCAGCAGCCAAGACGGAACCTCTGGGGCCAACGTCCTGACTTTC.

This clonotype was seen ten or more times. The CDR3 sequence: CSASQYGGRYNEQFF. CDR3 nucleotide sequence: TGCAGTGCTAGTCAGTACGGCGGGAGGTACAATGAGCAGTTCTTC. This chain links TRBV20-1 with TRBJ2-1; TRBD2 matches 8 bases. Germline CDR1 reads DFQATT; CDR2 reads SNEGSKA (reference sequence). V was clipped by 3 bases and J by 4 bases; unmatched bases: 8. This CDR3 has 15 residues.

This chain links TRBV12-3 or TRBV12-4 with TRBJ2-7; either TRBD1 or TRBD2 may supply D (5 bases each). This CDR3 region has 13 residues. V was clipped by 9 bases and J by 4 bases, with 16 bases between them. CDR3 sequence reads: CASKDPGAYEQYF. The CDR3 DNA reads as TGTGCCAGTAAGGATCCCGGGGCTTACGAGCAGTACTTC.

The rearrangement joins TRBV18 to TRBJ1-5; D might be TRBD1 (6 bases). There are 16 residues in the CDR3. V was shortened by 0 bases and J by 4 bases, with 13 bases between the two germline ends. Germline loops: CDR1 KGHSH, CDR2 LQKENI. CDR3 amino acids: CASSPPSLGQNQPQHF. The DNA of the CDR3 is TGTGCCAGCTCACCACCGAGCTTAGGACAGAATCAGCCCCAGCATTTT.

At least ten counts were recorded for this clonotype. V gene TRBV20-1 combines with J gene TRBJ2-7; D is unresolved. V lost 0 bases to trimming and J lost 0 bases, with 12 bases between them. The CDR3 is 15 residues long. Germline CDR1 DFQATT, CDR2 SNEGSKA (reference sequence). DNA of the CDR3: TGCAGTGCTAGAGATTTTCATGGGTCCTCCTACGAGCAGTACTTC. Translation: CSARDFHGSSYEQYF.

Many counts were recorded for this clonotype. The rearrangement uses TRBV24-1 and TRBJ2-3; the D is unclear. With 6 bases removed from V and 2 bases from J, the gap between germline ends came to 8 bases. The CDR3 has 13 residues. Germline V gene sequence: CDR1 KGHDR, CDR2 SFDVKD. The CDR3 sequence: CATSQLYTDTQYF. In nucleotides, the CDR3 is TGTGCCACCAGTCAGCTATACACAGATACGCAGTATTTT.

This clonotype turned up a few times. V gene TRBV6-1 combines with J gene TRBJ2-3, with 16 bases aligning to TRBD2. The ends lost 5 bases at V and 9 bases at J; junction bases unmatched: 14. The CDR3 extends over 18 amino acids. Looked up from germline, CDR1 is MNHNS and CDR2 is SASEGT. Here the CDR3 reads CASSSTPGLAGGDVTQYF. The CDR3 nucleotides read TGTGCCAGCAGTTCAACCCCGGGACTAGCGGGAGGGGACGTGACGCAGTATTTT.

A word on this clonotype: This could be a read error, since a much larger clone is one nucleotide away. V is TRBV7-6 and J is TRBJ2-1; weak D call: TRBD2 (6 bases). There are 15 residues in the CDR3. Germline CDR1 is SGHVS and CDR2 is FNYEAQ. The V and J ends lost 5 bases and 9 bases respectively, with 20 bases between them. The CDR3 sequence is CASSAASRRALEQFF. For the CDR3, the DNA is TGTGCCAGCAGCGCCGCTAGCAGGAGGGCCCTTGAGCAGTTCTTC.

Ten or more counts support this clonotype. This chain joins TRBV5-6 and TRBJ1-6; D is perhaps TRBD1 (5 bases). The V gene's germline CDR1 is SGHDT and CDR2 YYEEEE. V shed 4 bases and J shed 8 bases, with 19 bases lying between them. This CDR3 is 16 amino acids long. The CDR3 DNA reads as TGTGCCAGCAGCCAAGGGAGGGGATCGCTATATTCACCCCTCCACTTT. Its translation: CASSQGRGSLYSPLHF.

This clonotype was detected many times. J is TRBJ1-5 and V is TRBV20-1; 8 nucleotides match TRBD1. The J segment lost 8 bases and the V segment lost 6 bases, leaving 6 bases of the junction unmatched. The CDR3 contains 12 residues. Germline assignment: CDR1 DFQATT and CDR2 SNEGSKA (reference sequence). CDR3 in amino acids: CSAAGQDKPQHF. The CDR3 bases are TGCAGTGCAGCGGGACAGGATAAGCCCCAGCATTTT.

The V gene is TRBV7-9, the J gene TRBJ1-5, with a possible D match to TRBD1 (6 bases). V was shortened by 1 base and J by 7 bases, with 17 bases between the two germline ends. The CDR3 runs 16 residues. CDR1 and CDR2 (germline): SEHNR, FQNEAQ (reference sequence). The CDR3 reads CASSLGGGVSSQPQHF. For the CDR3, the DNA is TGTGCCAGCAGCTTAGGAGGGGGGGTAAGTAGCCAGCCCCAGCATTTT.

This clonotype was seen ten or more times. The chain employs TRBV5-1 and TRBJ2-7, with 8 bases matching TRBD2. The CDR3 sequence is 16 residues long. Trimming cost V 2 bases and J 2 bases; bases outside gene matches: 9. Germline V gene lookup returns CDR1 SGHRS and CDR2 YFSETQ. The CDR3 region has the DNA TGCGCCAGCAGCTTCGAGAGCGGGAGTTTCACCTACGAGCAGTACTTC. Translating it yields CASSFESGSFTYEQYF.

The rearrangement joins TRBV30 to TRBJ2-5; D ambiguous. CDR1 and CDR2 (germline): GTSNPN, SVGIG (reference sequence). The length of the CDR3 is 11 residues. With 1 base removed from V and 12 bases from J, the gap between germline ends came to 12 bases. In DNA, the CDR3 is TGTGCCTGGAGTGACGGACGAAGGGAGTACTTC. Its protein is CAWSDGRREYF.

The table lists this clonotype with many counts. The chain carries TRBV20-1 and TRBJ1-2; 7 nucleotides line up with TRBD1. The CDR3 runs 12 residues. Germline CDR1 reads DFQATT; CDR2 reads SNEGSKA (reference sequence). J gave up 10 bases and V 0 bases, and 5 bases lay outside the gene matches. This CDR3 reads CSARDHQGVYTF. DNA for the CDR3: TGCAGTGCTAGAGATCACCAGGGGGTCTACACCTTC.

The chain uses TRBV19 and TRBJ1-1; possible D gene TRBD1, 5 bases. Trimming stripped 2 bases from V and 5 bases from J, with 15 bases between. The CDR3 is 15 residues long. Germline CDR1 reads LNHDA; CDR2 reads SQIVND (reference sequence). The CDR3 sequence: CASSISGRAGTEAFF. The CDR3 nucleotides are TGTGCCAGTAGTATATCAGGGCGGGCGGGGACTGAAGCTTTCTTT.